Listed here is a single T cell receptor beta chain. Its antigen is unidentified. This sample is drawn from a study of OX40 agonist ivuxolimab in advanced cancers. Study in general: At doses from 0.01 to 10 mg/kg, patients were given intravenous ivuxolimab every 2 weeks.

Notes on the study in general: CD8+ T cells showed, on average, more clonal expansion than CD4+ cells. What antigens the expanded peripheral T cells recognized was never established.

Trimming took 3 bases from V and 4 from J, leaving 9 bases between them. CDR1 is MNHNS, CDR2 SASEGT, per germline. The CDR3 is 13 amino acids. Blood was sampled at baseline, cycle 4 day 1, and cycle 7 day 1. Clones were sequenced by immunoSEQ multiplex PCR, and TCRdb holds only the in-frame ones, with some missing. Of just under 85,000 clones listed, about 88% are singletons. The J gene is TRBJ1-1, the V gene TRBV6-1; D gene ambiguous. The TCR sequence derives from an adult with an advanced solid tumor such as melanoma, head and neck, liver or kidney cancer. Sequenced here: CD4+ or CD8+ T cells sorted from blood, sampled in a trial of the OX40 agonist ivuxolimab. The CDR3: CASSDRQTTEAFF. The CDR3 DNA sequence: TGTGCCAGCAGTGACAGGCAGACCACTGAAGCTTTCTTT.